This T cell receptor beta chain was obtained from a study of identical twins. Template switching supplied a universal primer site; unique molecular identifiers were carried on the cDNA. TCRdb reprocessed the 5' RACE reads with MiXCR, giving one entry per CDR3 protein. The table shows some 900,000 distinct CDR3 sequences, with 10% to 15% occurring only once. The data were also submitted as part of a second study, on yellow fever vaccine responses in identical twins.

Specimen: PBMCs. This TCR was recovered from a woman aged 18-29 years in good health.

The CDR3 reads CASSPRRSGSGTDTQYF. The CDR3 coding sequence is TGTGCCAGCAGCCCACGGCGATCCGGGAGCGGGACTGATACGCAGTATTTT. This chain links TRBV7-6 with TRBJ2-3; 7 positions match TRBD2. The CDR3 is 17 residues long. The germline CDR1 and CDR2 sequences are SGHVS and FNYEAQ. With V trimmed by 5 bases and J by 6 bases, 17 bases remained unmatched.